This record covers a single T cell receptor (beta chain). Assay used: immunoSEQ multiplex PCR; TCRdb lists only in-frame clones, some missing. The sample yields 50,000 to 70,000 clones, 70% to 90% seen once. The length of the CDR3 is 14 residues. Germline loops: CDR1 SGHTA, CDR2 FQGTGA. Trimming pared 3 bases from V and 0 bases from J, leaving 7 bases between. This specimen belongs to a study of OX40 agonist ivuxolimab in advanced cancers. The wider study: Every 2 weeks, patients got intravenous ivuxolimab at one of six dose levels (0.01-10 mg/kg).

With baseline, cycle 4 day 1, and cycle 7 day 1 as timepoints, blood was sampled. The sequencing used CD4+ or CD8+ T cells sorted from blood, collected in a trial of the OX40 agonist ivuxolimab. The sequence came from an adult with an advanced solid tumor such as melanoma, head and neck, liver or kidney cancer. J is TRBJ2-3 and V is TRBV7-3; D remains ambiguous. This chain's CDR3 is CASSFRASTDTQYF. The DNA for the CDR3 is TGTGCCAGCAGCTTCCGTGCTAGCACAGATACGCAGTATTTT.